These 5 T cell receptor beta chains originate from one sample sequenced in a study of blood T cell repertoires in COVID-19 (dated by TCRdb to the early 2020s). To prepare the library, the immunoSEQ multiplex PCR assay was applied. In its TCRdb copy, this immuneACCESS table keeps in-frame sequences only and misses some clones. Where compared with another copy, unresolved V genes explain less than half of these, and the others have no known cause. This sample comprises 250,000 or so clones, 91% of them detected only once. The ten most abundant clones make up around 1.3% of the sample. Sequencing used PBMCs or T cells enriched from blood (not recorded which). The origin of the receptors is a human donor in a cohort exposed to, infected with or recovered from COVID-19 (not recorded which). The donor label of this sample is uncertain.

The chain carries TRBV5-1 and TRBJ2-7; the match to TRBD1 covers 10 bases. The germline gives CDR1 SGHRS, CDR2 YFSETQ. The CDR3 has 14 residues. J was trimmed by 9 bases and V by 4 bases; bases with no gene match: 10. CDR3 loop: CASSVDRGEIGQYF. The CDR3 DNA reads as TGCGCCAGCAGCGTGGACAGGGGGGAGATCGGGCAGTACTTC.

This sequence joins TRBV4-1 and TRBJ2-5; TRBD1 might be the D (6 bases). Trimming cost V 4 bases and J 4 bases, with 13 bases left between them. CDR1 is MGHRA, CDR2 YSYEKL, per germline. The CDR3 spans 14 residues. As DNA, the CDR3 is TGCGCCAGCAGCCCTAAGAGAGGGGGAGAGACCCAGTACTTC. It codes for CASSPKRGGETQYF.

V usage is TRBV28 and J usage is TRBJ2-7; D perhaps matches TRBD1 (6 bases). Deletions cut 6 bases from V and 6 bases from J, with 21 bases between. Germline lookup yields CDR1 MDHEN and CDR2 SYDVKM. The CDR3 consists of 15 residues. CDR3: CASSSPQSRGGEQYF. The CDR3, as DNA: TGTGCCAGCAGCTCCCCCCAAAGCAGGGGCGGCGAGCAGTACTTC.

This chain joins TRBV18 and TRBJ2-1; D unresolved. The V gene's germline CDR1 is KGHSH and CDR2 LQKENI. The V gene lost 2 bases and the J gene lost 9 bases, with 14 bases spanning the gap. This CDR3 has 14 amino acids. The CDR3: CASSPDDLEAEQFF. CDR3 coding DNA: TGTGCCAGCTCACCAGATGATCTAGAAGCTGAGCAGTTCTTC.

The chain links TRBV6-2 or TRBV6-3 to TRBJ1-1, with D possibly TRBD1 on 5 matching bases. V was clipped by 3 bases and J by 7 bases, with 15 bases between them. Germline assignment: CDR1 MNHEY and CDR2 SVGEGT. The CDR3 length is 14 residues. CDR3 protein: CASSYRGIIVEAFF. For the CDR3, the DNA is TGTGCCAGCAGTTATCGGGGGATAATTGTTGAAGCTTTCTTT.